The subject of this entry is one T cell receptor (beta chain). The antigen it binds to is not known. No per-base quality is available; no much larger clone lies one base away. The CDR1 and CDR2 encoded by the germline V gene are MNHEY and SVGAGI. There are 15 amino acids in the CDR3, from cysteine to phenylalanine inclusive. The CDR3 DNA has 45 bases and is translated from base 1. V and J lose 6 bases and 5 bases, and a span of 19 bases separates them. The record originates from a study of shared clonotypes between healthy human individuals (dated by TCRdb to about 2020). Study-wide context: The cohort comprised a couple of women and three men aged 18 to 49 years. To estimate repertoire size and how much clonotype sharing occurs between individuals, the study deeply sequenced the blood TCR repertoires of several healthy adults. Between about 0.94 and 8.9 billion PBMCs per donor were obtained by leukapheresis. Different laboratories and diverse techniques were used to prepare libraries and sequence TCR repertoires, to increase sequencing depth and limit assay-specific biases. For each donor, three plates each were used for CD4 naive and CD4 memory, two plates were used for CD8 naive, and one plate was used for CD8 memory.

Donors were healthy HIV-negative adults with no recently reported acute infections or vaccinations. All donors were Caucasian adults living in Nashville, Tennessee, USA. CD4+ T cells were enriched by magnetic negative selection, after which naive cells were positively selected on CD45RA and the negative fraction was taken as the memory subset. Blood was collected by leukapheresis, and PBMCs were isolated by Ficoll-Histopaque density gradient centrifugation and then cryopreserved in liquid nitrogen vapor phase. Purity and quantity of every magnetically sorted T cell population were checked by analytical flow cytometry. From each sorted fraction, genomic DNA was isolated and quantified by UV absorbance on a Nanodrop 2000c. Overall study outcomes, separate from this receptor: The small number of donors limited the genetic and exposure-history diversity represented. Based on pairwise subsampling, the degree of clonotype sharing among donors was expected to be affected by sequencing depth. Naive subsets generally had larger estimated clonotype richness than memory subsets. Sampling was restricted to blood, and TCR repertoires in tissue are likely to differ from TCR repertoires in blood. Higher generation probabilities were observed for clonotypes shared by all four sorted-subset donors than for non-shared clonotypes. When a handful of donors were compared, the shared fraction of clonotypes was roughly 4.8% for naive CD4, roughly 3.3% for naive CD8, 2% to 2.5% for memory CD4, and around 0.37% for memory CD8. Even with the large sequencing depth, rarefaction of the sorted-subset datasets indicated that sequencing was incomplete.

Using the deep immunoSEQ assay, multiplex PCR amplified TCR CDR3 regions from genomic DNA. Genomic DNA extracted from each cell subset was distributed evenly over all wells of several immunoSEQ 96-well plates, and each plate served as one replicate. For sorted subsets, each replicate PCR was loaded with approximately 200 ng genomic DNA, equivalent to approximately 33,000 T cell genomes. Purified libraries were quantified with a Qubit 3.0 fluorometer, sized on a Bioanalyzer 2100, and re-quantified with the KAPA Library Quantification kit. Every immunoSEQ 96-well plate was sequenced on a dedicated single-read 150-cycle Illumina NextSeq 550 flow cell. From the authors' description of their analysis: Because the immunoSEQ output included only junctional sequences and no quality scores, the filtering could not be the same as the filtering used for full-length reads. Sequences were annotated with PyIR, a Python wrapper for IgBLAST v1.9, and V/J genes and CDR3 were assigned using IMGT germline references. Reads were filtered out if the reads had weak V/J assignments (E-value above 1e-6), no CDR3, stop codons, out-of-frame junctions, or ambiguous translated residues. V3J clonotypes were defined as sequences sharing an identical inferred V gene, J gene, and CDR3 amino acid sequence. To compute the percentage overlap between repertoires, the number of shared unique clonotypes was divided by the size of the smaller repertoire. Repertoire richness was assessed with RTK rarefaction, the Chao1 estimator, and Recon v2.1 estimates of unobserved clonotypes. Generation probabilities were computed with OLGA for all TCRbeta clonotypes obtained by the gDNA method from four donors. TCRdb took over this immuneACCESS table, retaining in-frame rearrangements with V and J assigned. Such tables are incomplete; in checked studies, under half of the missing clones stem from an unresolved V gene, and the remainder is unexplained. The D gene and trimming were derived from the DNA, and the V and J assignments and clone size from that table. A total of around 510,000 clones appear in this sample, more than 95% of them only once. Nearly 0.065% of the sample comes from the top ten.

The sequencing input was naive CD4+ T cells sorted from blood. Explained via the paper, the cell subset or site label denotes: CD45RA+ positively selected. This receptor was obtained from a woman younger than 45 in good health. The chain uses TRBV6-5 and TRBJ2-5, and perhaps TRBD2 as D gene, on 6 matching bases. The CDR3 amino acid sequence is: CASSLTRLGRETQYF. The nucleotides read TGTGCCAGCAGCCTCACCCGACTAGGTCGGGAGACCCAGTACTTC.